The sequence of this T cell receptor beta chain was determined in a study of blood T cell repertoires in COVID-19. This clone was counted a few times. Sequenced by immunoSEQ multiplex PCR; TCRdb stores in-frame clones only, minus some. The sample lists 56,000 or so clones, more than 70% seen once, with roughly 20% in the top ten. This CDR3 region has 16 residues. Germline V lookup: CDR1 LNHDA, CDR2 SQIVND (reference sequence). Trimming took 1 base from V and 5 from J; bases not matched to a gene: 7. This sequence was found in a human donor in a cohort sampled during active COVID-19. The material sequenced was peripheral blood. The chain recombines TRBV19 with TRBJ2-5, with 10 bases that match TRBD2. The CDR3, as DNA: TGTGCCAGTAGTATAGGACTAGCGGGTTTATTGGAGACCCAGTACTTC. This codes for CASSIGLAGLLETQYF.